Sequencing of this T cell receptor (beta chain) was carried out in a study of identical twins. TCRdb reprocessed the 5' RACE reads via MiXCR and lists one record per CDR3 protein. The data contain about 240,000 distinct CDR3 sequences, 10% of them singletons. The CDR3 covers 14 residues. Germline V CDR1 and CDR2: PRHDT, FYEKMQ (reference sequence). Between the trimmed V and J ends, which lost 0 bases and 6 bases, there was a span of 8 bases. This receptor was obtained from a man aged 45 to 65 in good health. Sequencing used memory T cells sorted from blood. This chain uses TRBV13 with TRBJ2-2; D could derive from TRBD1 or TRBD2 (5 bases each). Here the CDR3 DNA reads TGTGCCAGCAGCTTAGGTGGGGACGCCGGGGAGCTGTTTTTT. It yields the protein CASSLGGDAGELFF.